The 21 T cell receptor beta chains below were found in one sample sequenced in a study of blood T cell repertoires in COVID-19. Measured with immunoSEQ multiplex PCR; TCRdb has only the in-frame clones, and not every one. The table shows about 180,000 clones, with around 80% occurring only once. Sequenced material: peripheral blood. The source is a human donor in a cohort sampled during active COVID-19.

This chain connects TRBV18 to TRBJ2-2; 7 nucleotides line up with TRBD1. Germline trimming cut 3 bases from V and 4 bases from J; bases unmatched to any gene: 8. The CDR3 has 16 amino acids. Per germline, CDR1 KGHSH and CDR2 LQKENI. The CDR3 sequence: CASSPQGDLVTGELFF. Written as DNA, the CDR3 is TGTGCCAGCTCACCGCAGGGGGATCTTGTCACCGGGGAGCTGTTTTTT.

V usage is TRBV11-2 and J usage is TRBJ2-1; tentative D call: TRBD1 (6 bases). V lost 5 bases, J lost 6 bases, and 8 bases lay in between. The CDR3 contains 12 residues. CDR1 and CDR2 from the germline V gene are SGHAT and FQNNGV. The CDR3 region is CASSPGVNEQFF. CDR3 bases: TGTGCCAGCAGCCCAGGGGTCAATGAGCAGTTCTTC.

This rearrangement joins TRBV7-9 to TRBJ1-1; a possible D gene is TRBD1 (5 bases). The CDR3 totals 15 residues. Germline V gives CDR1 SEHNR, CDR2 FQNEAQ (reference sequence). V was shortened by 6 bases and J by 0 bases, with 14 bases between the two germline ends. CDR3 amino acids: CASSHPTDMNTEAFF. DNA of the CDR3: TGTGCCAGCAGTCACCCGACAGACATGAACACTGAAGCTTTCTTT.

This clone was observed a handful of times. The chain employs TRBV5-1 and TRBJ2-7, with 7 bases matching TRBD1. Germline CDR1 is SGHRS and CDR2 is YFSETQ. Trimming at V came to 0 bases and at J to 6 bases, leaving 3 bases not matched to a gene. There are 13 residues in the CDR3. The CDR3 is CASSLGQGIEQYF. DNA of the CDR3: TGCGCCAGCAGCTTGGGACAGGGAATCGAGCAGTACTTC.

In nucleotides, the CDR3 is TGCGCCAGCAGCCAGGACAGGGCCTACGAGCAGTACTTC. Residues: CASSQDRAYEQYF. The chain has TRBV4-1 and TRBJ2-7, with TRBD1 matching 8 bases. Germline lookup yields CDR1 MGHRA and CDR2 YSYEKL. V shed 3 bases, J shed 2 bases, and the junction held 0 bases outside the gene matches. The CDR3 totals 13 residues.

About this clone itself: A read error may produce the germline difference seen at one junction end. This same CDR3 is encoded by further DNA sequences in the sample. The rearrangement links TRBV18 to TRBJ1-3; possibly TRBD1 for D (6 bases). Germline assignment: CDR1 KGHSH and CDR2 LQKENI. The CDR3 runs 15 residues. The CDR3 sequence: CASSPETGFGNTIYF. The CDR3 coding sequence is TGTGCCAGCTCACCAGAAACAGGGTTTGGAAATACCATATATTTT.

The chain recombines TRBV2 with TRBJ1-2; D may be TRBD1 (6 bases). The CDR3 covers 15 residues. Germline CDR1 reads SNHLY; CDR2 reads FYNNEI. Trimming removed 5 bases at V and 8 bases at J, with 21 bases between. CDR3 amino acids: CASSSTRLGAGGYTF. For the CDR3, the DNA is TGTGCCAGCAGTTCCACTCGCCTGGGGGCAGGAGGCTACACCTTC.

CDR3 loop: CASSLAGQGRNIQYF. DNA of the CDR3: TGTGCCAGCAGCTTGGCGGGCCAGGGAAGGAACATTCAGTACTTC. This chain joins TRBV5-4 and TRBJ2-4; D is possibly TRBD1 (5 bases). This CDR3 spans 15 amino acids. Germline V gene lookup returns CDR1 SGHNT and CDR2 YYREEE (reference sequence). V lost 0 bases and J lost 7, with 14 bases in between.

V is TRBV19 and J is TRBJ1-2; weak D call: TRBD1 (5 bases). Trimming shortened V by 4 bases and J by 4 bases, and 10 bases separated the two germline ends. Germline loops: CDR1 LNHDA, CDR2 SQIVND (reference sequence). This CDR3 has 13 residues. CDR3 loop: CASSNTGIYGYTF. The CDR3 nucleotides read TGTGCCAGTAGTAACACAGGTATCTATGGCTACACCTTC.

This sequence joins TRBV27 and TRBJ2-1; D is possibly TRBD1 (5 bases). The V and J ends lost 10 bases and 9 bases respectively, with 19 bases between them. The CDR3 sequence is 13 residues long. Germline loops: CDR1 MNHEY, CDR2 SMNVEV (reference sequence). The CDR3 nucleotides read TGTGCCACCCAGTATGGGGCCGTAAGTGAGCAGTTCTTC. Its translation: CATQYGAVSEQFF.

This clone was recorded a few times. This chain uses TRBV3-1 (or the pseudogene TRBV3-2) with TRBJ1-3, with D hard to call. The CDR3 is 13 residues long. V was clipped by 4 bases and J by 1 base, with 5 bases between them. Germline V lookup: CDR1 LGHDT, CDR2 YNNKEL (reference sequence). The CDR3 DNA reads as TGTGCCAGCAGCCGAGGGTCTGGAAACACCATATATTTT. It encodes CASSRGSGNTIYF.

CDR3 DNA sequence: TGCGCCAGCATGCCCCGACCAGGGGAGAGCTCCTACAATGAGCAGTTCTTC. Its protein product is CASMPRPGESSYNEQFF. The chain employs TRBV5-1 and TRBJ2-1, with D perhaps TRBD1 (6 bases). Trimming removed 6 bases at V and 0 bases at J, with 19 bases between. The CDR3 runs 17 residues. Germline loops: CDR1 SGHRS, CDR2 YFSETQ.

The J gene is TRBJ1-2, the V gene TRBV27, with TRBD1 as a possible D gene (6 bases). This CDR3 is 17 amino acids long. Germline V lookup: CDR1 MNHEY, CDR2 SMNVEV (reference sequence). Trimming removed 4 bases at V and 3 bases at J, with 21 bases between. CDR3 nucleotides: TGTGCCAGCAGTTCATCTGGTAGCCAGGGGCATGACTATGGCTACACCTTC. This sequence encodes CASSSSGSQGHDYGYTF.

DNA of the CDR3: TGTGCCAGCAGTTCTCCCAGGGGGCCAAATGGCTACACCTTC. This codes for CASSSPRGPNGYTF. The genes are TRBV6-5 and TRBJ1-2, with 8 bases lining up with TRBD1. The CDR3 runs 14 residues. With V trimmed by 4 bases and J by 6 bases, 7 bases remained unmatched. The germline V gene encodes CDR1 MNHEY and CDR2 SVGAGI.

The chain has TRBV3-1 (or the pseudogene TRBV3-2) and TRBJ2-5, with D maybe TRBD1 (5 bases). This CDR3 has 15 residues. The V gene's germline CDR1 is LGHDT and CDR2 YNNKEL (reference sequence). Trimming cost V 0 bases and J 1 base, with 9 bases left between them. CDR3 nucleotides: TGTGCCAGCAGCCAAGATTTCAGGGCCCAAGAGACCCAGTACTTC. Translating gives CASSQDFRAQETQYF.

This clone was counted between two and nine times. V usage is TRBV7-3 and J usage is TRBJ1-1, with a weak D call TRBD1 (5 bases). The CDR3 consists of 13 residues. Trimming pared 5 bases from V and 5 bases from J, leaving 12 bases between. Per the germline V gene, CDR1 is SGHTA and CDR2 is FQGTGA. The CDR3 region is CASSPTQGTEAFF. In nucleotides, the CDR3 is TGTGCCAGCAGCCCAACGCAGGGTACTGAAGCTTTCTTT.

The chain links TRBV28 to TRBJ1-4; D uncertain. Germline CDR1 is MDHEN and CDR2 is SYDVKM. Trimming pared 3 bases from V and 0 bases from J, leaving 5 bases between. The CDR3 runs 14 residues. This CDR3 is CASSFGATNEKLFF. The CDR3 DNA sequence: TGTGCCAGCAGTTTCGGGGCAACTAATGAAAAACTGTTTTTT.

This chain joins TRBV6-6 and TRBJ1-1; perhaps TRBD1 as D (5 bases). The germline gives CDR1 MNHNY, CDR2 SVGAGI (reference sequence). V lost 6 bases and J lost 1, with 15 bases in between. The CDR3 covers 15 residues. CDR3 loop: CASSPVDMGNTEAFF. The CDR3 nucleotides read TGTGCCAGCAGCCCCGTGGACATGGGGAACACTGAAGCTTTCTTT.

This clone was counted a single time. The chain employs TRBV6-5 and TRBJ1-4; TRBD1 agrees at 8 bases. J lost 4 bases, V lost 6 bases, and 7 bases had no gene match. This CDR3 comprises 15 residues. Per the germline V gene, CDR1 is MNHEY and CDR2 is SVGAGI. The CDR3 DNA reads TGTGCCAGCAGCCGAGGGACAGGATTTAATGAAAAACTGTTTTTT. Translation: CASSRGTGFNEKLFF.

This clone was picked up a small number of times. J is TRBJ2-7 and V is TRBV5-6; 8 nucleotides match TRBD1. Germline values: CDR1 SGHDT, CDR2 YYEEEE. The CDR3 length is 15 residues. After removal of 3 bases from V and 7 bases from J, the junction contained 12 bases not matched to a gene. The CDR3 nucleotides read TGTGCCAGCAGCTCCTGGACAGGGAGATACGGGGAGCAGTACTTC. It is translated as CASSSWTGRYGEQYF.

The chain is built from TRBV28 and TRBJ1-1; TRBD1 might be the D (6 bases). CDR1 MDHEN and CDR2 SYDVKM come from the germline V gene. V was trimmed by 6 bases and J by 0 bases, leaving 14 bases between them. The CDR3 is 15 amino acids. CDR3 nucleotides: TGTGCCAGCAGAGATGGGGGCCGGTTGAACACTGAAGCTTTCTTT. Protein product: CASRDGGRLNTEAFF.